This TCR beta chain was sequenced during a study of T cell repertoires in cytomegalovirus infection. Background on the study: Used in the study were CMV epitopes, some recently identified and HLA-C-restricted, others well-studied and HLA-B-restricted. Matching HLA type, along with CMV infection, was indicated by public TCR beta signatures.

Study-wide findings and caveats: Accumulated public TCR beta family frequency recognized individuals carrying CMV together with the relevant HLA. The study found HLA-C-restricted CMV-specific TCR beta clonotypes dominating the ex vivo response.

TCRdb re-called the reads through MiXCR, storing one row per CDR3 protein. Seen here are approximately 310,000 distinct CDR3 sequences, 20% to 25% observed once, and the top ten hold approximately 12%. Germline V gives CDR1 SGHTA, CDR2 FQGNSA. This CDR3 has 14 residues. V shed 1 base and J shed 5 bases, with 11 bases lying between them. The sample holds many counts of this clonotype. Its target is not known. Sequences were derived from cultured PBMCs, sampled from culture after CMV antigen stimulation. This clonotype was sampled from a human donor in good health (CMV status not recorded). Some clones in this sample may be carry-over from other donors' samples. J is TRBJ2-5 and V is TRBV7-2; D unclear. The CDR3 spells CASSLGSSLETQYF. CDR3 sequence (DNA): TGTGCCAGCAGCTTAGGGTCCTCTCTGGAGACCCAGTACTTC.